The entry below describes one T cell receptor (beta chain). TCRdb's table, derived via immunoSEQ multiplex PCR, lists solely in-frame clones and lacks some. The sample includes 100,000 or so clones, about 96% of them seen just once. This record comes from a study of OX40 agonist ivuxolimab in advanced cancers. This clonotype originated in an adult with an advanced solid tumor such as melanoma, head and neck, liver or kidney cancer. The source was CD4+ or CD8+ T cells sorted from blood, collected in a trial of the OX40 agonist ivuxolimab.

The CDR3 loop reads CASSLGHYTGELFF. The CDR3 DNA follows: TGTGCCAGCAGCTTAGGACATTACACCGGGGAGCTGTTTTTT. The chain links TRBV13 to TRBJ2-2; D remains unclear. Trimming removed 0 bases at V and 3 bases at J, with 5 bases between. Germline CDR1 PRHDT, CDR2 FYEKMQ (reference sequence). The CDR3 has 14 amino acids.